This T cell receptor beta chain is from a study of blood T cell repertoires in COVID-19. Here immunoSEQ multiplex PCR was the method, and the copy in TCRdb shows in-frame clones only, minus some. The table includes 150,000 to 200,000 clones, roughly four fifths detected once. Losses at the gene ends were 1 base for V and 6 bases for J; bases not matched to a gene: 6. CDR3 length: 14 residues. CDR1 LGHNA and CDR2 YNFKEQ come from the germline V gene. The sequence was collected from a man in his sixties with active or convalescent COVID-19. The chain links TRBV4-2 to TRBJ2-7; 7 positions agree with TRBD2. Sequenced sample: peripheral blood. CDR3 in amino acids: CASSQGLALGEQYF. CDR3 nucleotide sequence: TGTGCCAGCAGCCAAGGACTAGCCCTCGGCGAGCAGTACTTC.